The T cell receptor beta chain described here comes from a study of blood T cell repertoires in COVID-19. Background on the study: Donors in the United States, Italy and Spain gave samples during acute or convalescent COVID-19.

The junction had 5 bases not matched to a gene; V was cut back by 1 base and J by 3 bases. Germline loops: CDR1 MGHRA, CDR2 YSYEKL. The CDR3 extends over 15 amino acids. Original handling: The assay estimated nucleated cells by amplifying reference gene primers. Sequenced by immunoSEQ multiplex PCR; TCRdb stores in-frame clones only, minus some. V and J calls and clone size are given by that table; D and trimming were obtained from the DNA. Of approximately 54,000 clones listed, roughly nine tenths are singletons. Sequencing was done on a sample of peripheral blood. This TCR came from a man between 50 and 59 years old with acute or convalescent COVID-19. The rearrangement uses TRBV4-1 and TRBJ2-7; 8 nucleotides match TRBD2. CDR3 sequence: CASSQVQREFYEQYF. The CDR3 nucleotides are TGCGCCAGCAGCCAAGTTCAGCGGGAGTTCTACGAGCAGTACTTC.